The subject of this entry is one T cell receptor (beta chain). This clonotype was seen more than once but under ten times. Its binding antigen is unknown. No clone much larger than this one lies a single base away; base qualities are absent. Receptors were amplified or captured by PCR. This sample was sequenced with an Illumina HiSeq 2500. To reduce PCR and sequencing biases, unique molecular identifiers were built into the TCR beta cDNA libraries. Every 1 to 10 million input T cells yielded 500,000 or so cDNA molecules, meaning each molecule approximated one T cell. The patient libraries were prepared and sequenced with the same protocol used for the earlier healthy control dataset. Samples belonging to the same batch were prepared together, multiplexed and sequenced on a shared HiSeq lane. Processing in the source paper ran as follows. Raw barcoded reads were processed with MIGEC, and single-read molecular identifier groups were discarded before consensus assembly and CDR3 extraction. Clonotype tables were post-analysed with VDJtools, normalizing diversity by down-sampling all datasets to the smallest sample size. Repertoire overlap clustering matched CDR3 amino acid but not nucleotide sequences to correct batch-related cross-sample contamination. TCRdb passed the public sequencing reads through fastp at Q25 and MiXCR, retaining productive beta sequences. Every distinct CDR3 protein forms one entry, paired with its most common genes and DNA. The V and J calls follow TCRdb's processing rather than the paper's. The sample records 750,000 to 950,000 distinct CDR3 sequences, approximately 53% of which are singletons. The top ten clonotypes cover about 4.5% of the sample.

This entry comes from a study of post-analysis software for immune sequencing data (dated by TCRdb to between 2014 and 2017). Regarding the study in general: Recorded disease courses included relapsing-remitting, secondary progressive and progressive-relapsing multiple sclerosis, with some patients lacking subtype annotation. The patient repertoires were set against 10 to 11 previously published healthy control repertoires from donors whose ages ranged from 6 to 25 years. A subset of samples was prepared in parallel using single-end sample barcoding, then pooled and co-amplified after Illumina adapter ligation.

General conclusions and limits of the study: Direct clustering with F measure revealed strong co-clustering of samples prepared in the same batch, which led to a batch-effect correction. Multiple sclerosis patients had significantly lower normalized Chao1 diversity than controls, a result that suggests substantial peripheral T-cell clonal expansion. The multiple sclerosis patient group was slightly younger than the control group. Significantly higher frequencies in patients than in controls were found for about five TRBV segments, including TRBV5-6, TRBV5-1 and TRBV20-1.

To demonstrate the VDJtools post-analysis software, TCR beta repertoires were profiled from the peripheral blood of about 14 young patients with multiple sclerosis. Multiple sclerosis patients were children and adolescents aged roughly 6 to 17 years. The CDR3 sequence holds 13 residues, the cysteine and phenylalanine included. Only the CDR3 region is kept as DNA, spanning 39 bases read in frame from base 1. At the junction V is shortened by 0 bases and J by 13 bases, with 13 bases in between. Sequences SGHDN (CDR1) and FVKESK (CDR2) are obtained from the germline V gene. The sequenced material came from blood. The sequence derives from a girl aged 10 to 17 with multiple sclerosis. The chain employs TRBV14 and TRBJ2-1; the D gene cannot be resolved beyond TRBD1 or TRBD2, each matching 6 bases. CDR3 protein: CASSQDVGGRQFF. The bases read TGTGCCAGCAGCCAAGACGTGGGGGGCCGACAGTTCTTC.